The 5 T cell receptor beta chains reported below all come from one sample, sequenced in a study of identifying expanded T cells in peripheral blood. The assay was immunoSEQ multiplex PCR, and TCRdb's table has in-frame clones only and misses some. Among tens of thousands of clones listed, roughly 87% were seen once. Specimen: blood. The origin of the receptors is a person between 18 and 75 years old in good health.

V usage is TRBV2 and J usage is TRBJ2-3; 8 bases match TRBD2. Germline V gene lookup returns CDR1 SNHLY and CDR2 FYNNEI. The V gene end was trimmed by 6 bases and the J gene end by 2 bases; junction bases not matched to a gene: 16. This CDR3 is 18 amino acids long. The CDR3, as DNA: TGTGCCAGCAGGAAATGGGGAGCGGGGGTAACAATCACAGATACGCAGTATTTT. Residues: CASRKWGAGVTITDTQYF.

This sequence joins TRBV6-1 and TRBJ1-2; D is undetermined. The CDR3 spans 14 residues. Trimming shortened V by 0 bases and J by 8 bases, and 13 bases separated the two germline ends. Germline CDR1 reads MNHNS; CDR2 reads SASEGT. For the CDR3, the DNA is TGTGCCAGCAGTGAAGCAGGCGCGAAAGGCGGCTACACCTTC. It yields the protein CASSEAGAKGGYTF.

This chain uses TRBV9 with TRBJ2-3; 9 bases agree with TRBD1. The CDR3 totals 18 residues. V lost 4 bases, J lost 1 base, and 13 bases stayed unmatched. Germline loops: CDR1 SGDLS, CDR2 YYNGEE. Here the CDR3 reads CASSNRDRAIIGTDTQYF. In nucleotides, the CDR3 is TGTGCCAGCAGCAACCGGGACAGGGCTATAATCGGCACAGATACGCAGTATTTT.

The chain links TRBV19 to TRBJ2-3; D is uncertain. Germline-derived CDR1 and CDR2 are LNHDA and SQIVND (reference sequence). The V end was cut by 4 bases, the J end by 6 bases, with 8 bases between. This CDR3 region has 12 residues. CDR3 amino acids: CASSKVTDTQYF. The CDR3 bases are TGTGCCAGTAGTAAGGTTACCGATACGCAGTATTTT.

The chain combines TRBV23-1 with TRBJ1-4; the match to TRBD1 covers 8 bases. TRBV23-1 belongs to the ORF category, with a function that is uncertain. There are 19 residues in the CDR3. V shed 2 bases, J shed 8 bases, and the junction held 19 bases outside the gene matches. DNA for the CDR3: TGCGCCAGCAGTCAACGAAAGTTAGACAGGGGAAGGTTTCAGGAAAAACTGTTTTTT. This encodes CASSQRKLDRGRFQEKLFF.